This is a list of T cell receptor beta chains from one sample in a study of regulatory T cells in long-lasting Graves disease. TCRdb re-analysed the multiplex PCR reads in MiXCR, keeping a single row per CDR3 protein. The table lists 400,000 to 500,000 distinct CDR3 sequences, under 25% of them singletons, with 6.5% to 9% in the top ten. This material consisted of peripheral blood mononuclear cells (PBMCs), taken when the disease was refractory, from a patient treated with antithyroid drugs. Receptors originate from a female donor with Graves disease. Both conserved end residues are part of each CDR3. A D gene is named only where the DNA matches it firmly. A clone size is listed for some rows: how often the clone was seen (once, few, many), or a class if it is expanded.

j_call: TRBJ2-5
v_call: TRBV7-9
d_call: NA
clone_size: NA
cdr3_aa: CASSSLGRTQETQYF
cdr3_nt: TGTGCCAGCAGCTCTCTCGGACGGACACAAGAGACCCAGTACTTC

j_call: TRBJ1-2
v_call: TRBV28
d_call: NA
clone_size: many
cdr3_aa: CASYSGTRADYGYTF
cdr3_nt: TGTGCCAGTTATTCAGGAACGAGGGCAGACTATGGCTACACCTTC

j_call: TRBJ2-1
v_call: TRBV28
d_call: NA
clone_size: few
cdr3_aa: CASSLAAGSYNEQFF
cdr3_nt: TGTGCCAGCAGTTTAGCAGCAGGCTCCTACAATGAGCAGTTCTTC

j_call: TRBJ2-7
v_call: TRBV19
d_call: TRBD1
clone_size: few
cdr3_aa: CASSIGQGATDYEQYF
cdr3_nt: TGTGCCAGTAGTATTGGACAGGGGGCCACCGACTACGAGCAGTACTTC

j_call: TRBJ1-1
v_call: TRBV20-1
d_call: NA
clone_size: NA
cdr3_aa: CSAGPRLNTEAFF
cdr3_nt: TGCAGTGCTGGACCCAGGTTGAACACTGAAGCTTTCTTT

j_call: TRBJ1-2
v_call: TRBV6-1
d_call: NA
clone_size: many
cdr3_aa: CASSQGGGYTF
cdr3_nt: TGTGCCAGCAGTCAGGGCGGTGGCTACACCTTC

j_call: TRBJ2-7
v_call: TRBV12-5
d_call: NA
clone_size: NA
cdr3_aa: CASGFLGPYEQYF
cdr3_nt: TGTGCTAGTGGTTTCTTAGGTCCCTACGAGCAGTACTTC

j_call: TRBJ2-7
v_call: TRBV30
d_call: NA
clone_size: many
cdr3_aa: CAWSGGGYEQYF
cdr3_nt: TGTGCCTGGAGTGGAGGCGGCTACGAGCAGTACTTC

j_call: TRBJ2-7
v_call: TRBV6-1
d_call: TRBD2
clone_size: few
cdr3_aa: CASYPSASGSREQYF
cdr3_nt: TGTGCCAGCTACCCTTCGGCTAGCGGGAGTAGGGAGCAGTACTTC

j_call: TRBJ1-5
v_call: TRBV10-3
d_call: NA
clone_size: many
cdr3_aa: CAISAGDQPQHF
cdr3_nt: TGTGCCATCAGTGCAGGGGATCAGCCCCAGCATTTT

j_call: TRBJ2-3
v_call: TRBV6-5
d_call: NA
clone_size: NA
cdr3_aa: CASSYDAWGVGAQYF
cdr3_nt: TGTGCCAGCAGTTATGACGCATGGGGGGTGGGTGCGCAGTATTTT

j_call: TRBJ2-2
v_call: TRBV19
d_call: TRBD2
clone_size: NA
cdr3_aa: CASSALLAGGNTGELFF
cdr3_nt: TGTGCCAGTAGTGCTTTACTAGCGGGAGGTAACACCGGGGAGCTGTTTTTT

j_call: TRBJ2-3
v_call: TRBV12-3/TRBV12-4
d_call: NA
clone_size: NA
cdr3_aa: CANNLSGGTDTQYF
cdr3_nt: TGTGCCAACAACCTCAGCGGAGGCACAGATACGCAGTATTTT

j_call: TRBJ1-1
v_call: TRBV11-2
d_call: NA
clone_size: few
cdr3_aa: CASNPLQGPEAFF
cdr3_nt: TGTGCCAGCAACCCATTACAGGGCCCTGAAGCTTTCTTT

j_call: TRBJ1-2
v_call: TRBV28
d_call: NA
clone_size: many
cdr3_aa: CASQDSLNYGYTF
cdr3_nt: TGTGCCAGCCAGGACAGTTTGAACTATGGCTACACCTTC

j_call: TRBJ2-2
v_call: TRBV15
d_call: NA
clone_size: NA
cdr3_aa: CATSSEGRASNTGELFF
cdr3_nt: TGTGCCACCAGCAGCGAGGGAAGGGCCTCTAACACCGGGGAGCTGTTTTTT

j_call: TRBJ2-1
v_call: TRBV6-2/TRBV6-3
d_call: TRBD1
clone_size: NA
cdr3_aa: CASSISGTGVSFF
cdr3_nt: TGTGCCAGCAGTATTTCCGGGACAGGGGTCTCGTTCTTC

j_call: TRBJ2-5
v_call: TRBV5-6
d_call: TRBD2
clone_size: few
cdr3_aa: CASSSIAGGKETQYF
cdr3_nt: TGTGCCAGCAGCTCTATAGCGGGAGGGAAAGAGACCCAGTACTTC

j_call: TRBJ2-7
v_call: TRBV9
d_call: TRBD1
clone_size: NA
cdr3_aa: CASSPQEGQGRSYEQYF
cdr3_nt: TGTGCCAGCAGCCCGCAGGAGGGACAGGGCCGGTCCTACGAGCAGTACTTC

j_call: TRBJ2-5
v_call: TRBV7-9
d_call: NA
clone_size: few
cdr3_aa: CASSSGPSFQETQYF
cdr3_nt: TGTGCCAGCAGCTCGGGACCCTCGTTCCAAGAGACCCAGTACTTC

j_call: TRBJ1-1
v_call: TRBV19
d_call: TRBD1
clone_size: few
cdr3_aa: CASNGDRDRGPEAFF
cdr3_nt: TGTGCCAGTAACGGGGACCGGGACAGAGGGCCTGAAGCTTTCTTT

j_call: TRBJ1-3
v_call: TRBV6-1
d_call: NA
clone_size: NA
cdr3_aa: CASSEAPARERGNTIYF
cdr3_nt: TGTGCCAGCAGTGAAGCCCCGGCCAGGGAGAGAGGAAACACCATATATTTT

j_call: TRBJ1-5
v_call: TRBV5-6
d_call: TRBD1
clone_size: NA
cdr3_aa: CASSFTGALNQPQHF
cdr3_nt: TGTGCCAGCAGCTTCACAGGGGCCCTAAATCAGCCCCAGCATTTT

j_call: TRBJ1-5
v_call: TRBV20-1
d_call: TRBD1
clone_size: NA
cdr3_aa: CSARGTGTGHQPQHF
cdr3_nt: TGCAGTGCTCGGGGTACCGGGACAGGGCATCAGCCCCAGCATTTT

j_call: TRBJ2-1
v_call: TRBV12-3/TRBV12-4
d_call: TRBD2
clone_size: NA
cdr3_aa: CASSLSGSEQFF
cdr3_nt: TGTGCCAGCAGCTTGAGCGGGAGTGAGCAGTTCTTC

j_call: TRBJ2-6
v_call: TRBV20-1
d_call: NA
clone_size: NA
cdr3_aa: CSASATGANVLTF
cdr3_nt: TGCAGTGCTTCGGCTACTGGGGCCAACGTCCTGACTTTC

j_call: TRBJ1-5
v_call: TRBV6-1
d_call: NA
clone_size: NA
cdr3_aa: CASSEVRNSNQPQHF
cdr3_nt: TGTGCCAGCAGTGAAGTACGGAATAGCAATCAGCCCCAGCATTTT

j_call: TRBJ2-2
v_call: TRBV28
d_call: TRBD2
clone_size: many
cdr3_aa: CASVLAPNTGELFF
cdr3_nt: TGTGCCAGCGTACTAGCGCCGAACACCGGGGAGCTGTTTTTT

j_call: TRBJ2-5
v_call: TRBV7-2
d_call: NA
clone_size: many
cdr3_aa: CASSLDATVGTQYF
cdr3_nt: TGTGCCAGCAGCTTAGACGCGACAGTCGGGACCCAGTACTTC

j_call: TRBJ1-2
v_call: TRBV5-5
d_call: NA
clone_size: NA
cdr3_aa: CASSLGWGDRAGYTF
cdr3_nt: TGTGCCAGCAGCTTGGGATGGGGAGACCGCGCTGGCTACACCTTC

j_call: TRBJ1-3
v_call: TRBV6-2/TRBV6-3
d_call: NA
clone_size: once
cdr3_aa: CASSSPGAGNAIYF
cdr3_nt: TGTGCCAGCAGCTCCCCGGGGGCTGGAAACGCCATATATTTT

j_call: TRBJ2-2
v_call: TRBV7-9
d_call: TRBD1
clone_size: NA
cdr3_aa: CASINLRQGPHTGELFF
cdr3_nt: TGTGCCAGCATCAACCTCCGACAGGGGCCCCACACCGGGGAGCTGTTTTTT

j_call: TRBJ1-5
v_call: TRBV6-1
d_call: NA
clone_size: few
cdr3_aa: CASSEVFSNQPQHF
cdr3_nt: TGTGCCAGCAGTGAGGTCTTTAGCAATCAGCCCCAGCATTTT

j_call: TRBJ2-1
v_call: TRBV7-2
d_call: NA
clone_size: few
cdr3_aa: CASSLGISNEQFF
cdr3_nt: TGTGCCAGCAGCTTAGGAATCAGCAATGAGCAGTTCTTC

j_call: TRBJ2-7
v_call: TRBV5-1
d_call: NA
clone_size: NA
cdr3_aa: CASRLGSSYEQYF
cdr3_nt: TGCGCCAGCAGACTAGGAAGTTCCTACGAGCAGTACTTC

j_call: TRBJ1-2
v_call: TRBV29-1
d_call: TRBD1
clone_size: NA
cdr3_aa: CGVEDGRTGGANYGYTF
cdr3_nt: TGCGGCGTTGAAGATGGGAGGACAGGGGGCGCGAACTATGGCTACACCTTC

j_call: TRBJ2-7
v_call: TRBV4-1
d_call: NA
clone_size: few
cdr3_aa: CASSQETGYNEQYF
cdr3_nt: TGCGCCAGCAGCCAAGAAACAGGGTACAACGAGCAGTACTTC

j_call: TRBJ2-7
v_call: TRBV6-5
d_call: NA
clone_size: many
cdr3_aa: CASSYRAGSYEQYF
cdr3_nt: TGTGCCAGCAGTTATAGGGCAGGATCCTACGAGCAGTACTTC

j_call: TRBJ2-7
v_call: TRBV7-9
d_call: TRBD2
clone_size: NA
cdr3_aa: CASSAGGTAYEQYF
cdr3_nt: TGTGCCAGCAGCGCGGGGGGGACTGCCTACGAGCAGTACTTC

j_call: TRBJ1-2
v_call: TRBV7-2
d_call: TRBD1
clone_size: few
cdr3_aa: CASSRQGFGYTF
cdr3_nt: TGTGCCAGCAGCCGACAGGGTTTTGGCTACACCTTC

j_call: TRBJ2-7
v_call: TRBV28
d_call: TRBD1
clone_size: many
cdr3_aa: CASSWDRRLYEQYF
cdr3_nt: TGTGCCAGCAGCTGGGACAGGAGGCTCTACGAGCAGTACTTC

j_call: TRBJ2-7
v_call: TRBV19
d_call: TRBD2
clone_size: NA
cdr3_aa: CASSIDRLAGSYEQYF
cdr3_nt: TGTGCCAGTAGTATAGATCGACTAGCGGGCTCCTACGAGCAGTACTTC

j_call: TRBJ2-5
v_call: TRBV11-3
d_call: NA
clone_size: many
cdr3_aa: CASSLEQQETQYF
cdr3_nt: TGTGCCAGCAGCTTAGAGCAGCAAGAGACCCAGTACTTC

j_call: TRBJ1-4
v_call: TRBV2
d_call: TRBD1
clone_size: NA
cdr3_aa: CASSVSGGADEKLFF
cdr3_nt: TGTGCCAGCAGTGTATCAGGGGGCGCGGATGAAAAACTGTTTTTT

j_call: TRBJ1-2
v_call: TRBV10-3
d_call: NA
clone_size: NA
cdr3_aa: CAISESSDSNYGYTF
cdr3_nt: TGTGCCATCAGTGAGTCCTCAGACTCTAACTATGGCTACACCTTC

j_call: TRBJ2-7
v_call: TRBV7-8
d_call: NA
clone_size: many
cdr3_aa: CASSSDKGNDEQYF
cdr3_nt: TGTGCCAGCAGCTCGGACAAGGGTAACGACGAGCAGTACTTC

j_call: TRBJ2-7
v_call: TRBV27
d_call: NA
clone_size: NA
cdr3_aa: CASSFGAGAAYEQYF
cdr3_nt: NA

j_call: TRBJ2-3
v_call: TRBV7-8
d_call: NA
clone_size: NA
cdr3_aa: CASSPLRVRVDTQYF
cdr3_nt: TGTGCCAGCAGCCCCCTACGGGTGCGGGTAGATACGCAGTATTTT

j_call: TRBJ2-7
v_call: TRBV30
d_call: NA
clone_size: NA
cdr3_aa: CAGSTGTYEQYF
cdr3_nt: TGTGCCGGATCCACAGGGACCTACGAGCAGTACTTC

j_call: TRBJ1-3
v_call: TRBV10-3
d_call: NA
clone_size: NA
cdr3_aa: CAITDLLGVPGNTIYF
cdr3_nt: TGTGCCATCACGGACCTGTTGGGGGTCCCGGGAAACACCATATATTTT

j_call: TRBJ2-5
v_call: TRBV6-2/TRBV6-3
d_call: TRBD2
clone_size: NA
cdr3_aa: CASSYFGTTEETQYF
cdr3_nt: TGTGCCAGCAGTTACTTCGGGACTACCGAAGAGACCCAGTACTTC

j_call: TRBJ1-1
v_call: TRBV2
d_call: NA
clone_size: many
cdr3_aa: CASRDPGVNTEAFF
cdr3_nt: TGTGCCAGCAGGGACCCAGGGGTTAACACTGAAGCTTTCTTT

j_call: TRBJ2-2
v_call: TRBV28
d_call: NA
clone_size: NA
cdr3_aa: CASRRAGNTEELFF
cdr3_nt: TGTGCCAGCAGGAGGGCAGGGAACACCGAGGAGCTGTTTTTT

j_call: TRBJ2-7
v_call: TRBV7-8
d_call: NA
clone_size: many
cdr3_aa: CASSLGFPSYEQYF
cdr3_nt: TGTGCCAGCAGCTTAGGATTCCCCTCCTACGAGCAGTACTTC

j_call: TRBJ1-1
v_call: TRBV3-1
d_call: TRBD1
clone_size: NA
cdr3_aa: CASTGTGGFRSEAFF
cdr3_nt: TGTGCCAGTACCGGGACAGGGGGTTTTCGGTCTGAAGCTTTCTTT

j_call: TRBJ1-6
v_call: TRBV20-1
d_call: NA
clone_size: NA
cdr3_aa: CSARDWQELYNSPLHF
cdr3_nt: TGCAGTGCTAGAGATTGGCAGGAGTTGTATAATTCACCCCTCCACTTT

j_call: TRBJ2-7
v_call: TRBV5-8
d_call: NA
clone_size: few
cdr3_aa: CASSHPLEQYF
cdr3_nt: TGTGCCAGCAGCCATCCCCTCGAGCAGTACTTC

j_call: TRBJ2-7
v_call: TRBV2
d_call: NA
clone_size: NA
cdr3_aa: CASISGGSYEQYF
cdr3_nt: TGTGCCAGCATCAGTGGGGGGTCCTACGAGCAGTACTTC

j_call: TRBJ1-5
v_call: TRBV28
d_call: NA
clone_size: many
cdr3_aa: CAAGEGGNQPQHF
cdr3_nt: TGTGCCGCAGGCGAGGGAGGCAATCAGCCCCAGCATTTT